The 30 T cell receptor beta chains below all came from one sample that was sequenced in a study of shared T cell receptors in the human thymus. Assay used: immunoSEQ multiplex PCR; TCRdb lists only in-frame clones, some missing. The table records 700,000 to 750,000 clones, roughly 88% of them present only once. These data also formed part of another study, on human thymus T cells.

The sample taken for sequencing was thymocytes. These receptor sequences come from a girl under two years old with a congenital heart defect.

This clone was counted only a few times. The genes are TRBV5-6 and TRBJ1-2, with 8 positions matching TRBD1. Germline V lookup: CDR1 SGHDT, CDR2 YYEEEE. CDR3 size: 18 residues. Unmatched junction bases numbered 15, after V lost 3 bases and J lost 2 bases. This CDR3 reads CASSYITGGRRTNYGYTF. CDR3 DNA: TGTGCCAGCAGCTACATCACAGGGGGGAGGAGGACCAACTATGGCTACACCTTC.

This clone was counted a few times. The rearrangement uses TRBV9 and TRBJ2-5, with TRBD1 identical over 9 bases. The CDR3 covers 15 residues. With V trimmed by 0 bases and J by 4 bases, 4 bases remained unmatched. In germline, CDR1 is SGDLS, CDR2 YYNGEE. The CDR3 DNA follows: TGTGCCAGCAGCGTAGGGGACAGGGCCGGAGAGACCCAGTACTTC. This encodes CASSVGDRAGETQYF.

The rearrangement links TRBV4-2 to TRBJ2-2; no clear D. Germline assignment: CDR1 LGHNA and CDR2 YNFKEQ. The length of the CDR3 is 15 residues. The V and J ends lost 0 bases and 8 bases respectively, with 13 bases between them. In DNA, the CDR3 is TGTGCCAGCAGCCAAGATAGGAGAGTTTCTGGGGAGCTGTTTTTT. Protein sequence: CASSQDRRVSGELFF.

The chain joins TRBV4-3 to TRBJ1-2, with D perhaps TRBD1 (5 bases). Germline-derived CDR1 and CDR2 are LGHNA and YSLEER. This CDR3 has 16 residues. V was clipped by 0 bases and J by 6 bases, with 17 bases between them. CDR3 residues: CASSQDQGREENGYTF. The CDR3 DNA reads as TGCGCCAGCAGCCAAGATCAGGGCAGGGAGGAGAATGGCTACACCTTC.

The chain is built from TRBV4-2 and TRBJ2-1, with a possible D match to TRBD2 (7 bases). This CDR3 region has 17 residues. Germline CDR1 is LGHNA and CDR2 is YNFKEQ. Trimming removed 0 bases at V and 4 bases at J, with 16 bases between. CDR3 in amino acids: CASSQDRGGRGYNEQFF. CDR3 DNA sequence: TGTGCCAGCAGCCAAGATAGGGGGGGGCGGGGGTACAATGAGCAGTTCTTC.

This chain links TRBV28 with TRBJ1-1; TRBD1 is a possible D gene (6 bases). Trimming took 3 bases from V and 0 from J, leaving 17 bases between them. Germline CDR1 is MDHEN and CDR2 is SYDVKM. CDR3 size: 17 residues. CDR3 DNA sequence: TGTGCCAGCAGTTTCCGGTCCAGGGGAGCCATGAACACTGAAGCTTTCTTT. It is translated as CASSFRSRGAMNTEAFF. Combining the CDR3 with reference TRBV28 and TRBJ1-1 gives the whole variable domain DVKVTQSSRYLVKRTGEKVFLECVQDMDHENMFWYRQDPGLGLRLIYFSYDVKMKEKGDIPEGYSVSREKKERFSLILESASTNQTSMYLCASSFRSRGAMNTEAFFGQGTRLTVV.

V usage is TRBV13 and J usage is TRBJ2-7; the match to TRBD1 covers 10 bases. The V gene end was trimmed by 4 bases and the J gene end by 3 bases; junction bases not matched to a gene: 3. The CDR3 runs 14 residues. Germline lookup yields CDR1 PRHDT and CDR2 FYEKMQ (reference sequence). Here the CDR3 reads CASSYDRGRYEQYF. The DNA for the CDR3 is TGTGCCAGCAGCTACGACAGGGGGCGCTACGAGCAGTACTTC.

This chain uses TRBV9 with TRBJ2-7, with D possibly matching TRBD2 (6 bases). The CDR3 runs to 16 residues. V lost 0 bases, J lost 2 bases, and 15 bases lay in between. CDR1 and CDR2 from the germline V gene are SGDLS and YYNGEE. CDR3 in amino acids: CASSVEGQRAPYEQYF. The CDR3 DNA is TGTGCCAGCAGCGTAGAAGGCCAGCGGGCCCCCTACGAGCAGTACTTC.

V usage is TRBV5-4 and J usage is TRBJ2-2; the D is unclear. The germline V and J ends were trimmed by 0 bases and 5 bases, with 8 bases remaining between them. The CDR3 length is 14 residues. CDR1 SGHNT and CDR2 YYREEE come from the germline V gene (reference sequence). CDR3 sequence reads: CASSLEARTGELFF. CDR3 nucleotide sequence: TGTGCCAGCAGCTTGGAAGCCCGAACCGGGGAGCTGTTTTTT.

V is TRBV7-9 and J is TRBJ1-4, with D possibly matching TRBD1 (6 bases). Germline V lookup: CDR1 SEHNR, CDR2 FQNEAQ (reference sequence). This CDR3 region has 17 residues. V dropped 2 bases and J dropped 3 bases, with 16 bases sitting between them. The CDR3 protein is CASSLSPQGRANEKLFF. In nucleotides, the CDR3 is TGTGCCAGCAGCTTATCGCCCCAGGGGAGGGCTAATGAAAAACTGTTTTTT. Full variable domain (remainder filled in from reference TRBV7-9 and TRBJ1-4): DTGVSQNPRHKITKRGQNVTFRCDPISEHNRLYWYRQTLGQGPEFLTYFQNEAQLEKSRLLSDRFSAERPKGSFSTLEIQRTEQGDSAMYLCASSLSPQGRANEKLFFGSGTQLSVL.

This clone was seen a single time. The J gene is TRBJ1-1, the V gene TRBV5-1, with D uncertain. Germline CDR1 is SGHRS and CDR2 is YFSETQ. The CDR3 runs to 15 residues. V shed 4 bases and J shed 2 bases, with 15 bases lying between them. The DNA of the CDR3 is TGCGCCAGCAGCCCTTTTCATGAGGGAAACACTGAAGCTTTCTTT. This translates into CASSPFHEGNTEAFF.

The rearrangement uses TRBV18 and TRBJ1-2; D gene ambiguous. The CDR3 extends over 14 amino acids. Germline V lookup: CDR1 KGHSH, CDR2 LQKENI. V gave up 3 bases and J gave up 5 bases, with 13 bases separating them. The CDR3 sequence is CASSPGRPIYGYTF. In nucleotides, the CDR3 is TGTGCCAGCTCACCGGGCAGACCGATTTATGGCTACACCTTC.

This clone occurred a few times. V and J are TRBV10-2 and TRBJ2-6; 7 positions agree with TRBD2. CDR1 WSHSY and CDR2 SAAADI come from the germline V gene. The CDR3 is 16 residues long. With 0 bases clipped from V and 1 base from J, the junction kept 0 bases outside the gene matches. The CDR3 DNA sequence: TGCGCCAGCAGTGAGTCGGGAGGGTCTGGGGCCAACGTCCTGACTTTC. Its protein is CASSESGGSGANVLTF.

This rearrangement joins TRBV27 to TRBJ1-5; D is uncertain. This CDR3 comprises 16 residues. In germline, CDR1 is MNHEY, CDR2 SMNVEV (reference sequence). V was clipped by 4 bases and J by 0 bases, with 13 bases between them. This CDR3 is CASSSSDTSSNQPQHF. The CDR3 DNA reads as TGTGCCAGCAGTTCCTCCGACACATCTAGCAATCAGCCCCAGCATTTT.

The count of this clone is one. This chain uses TRBV7-2 with TRBJ1-2, with a possible D match to TRBD1 (5 bases). V dropped 2 bases and J dropped 3 bases, with 13 bases sitting between them. CDR1 is SGHTA, CDR2 FQGNSA, per germline. This CDR3 has 15 residues. The CDR3 sequence is CASSLYGGRDYGYTF. Written as DNA, the CDR3 is TGTGCCAGCAGCTTATACGGGGGAAGGGACTATGGCTACACCTTC.

The chain links TRBV5-6 to TRBJ2-7; D is perhaps TRBD2 (5 bases). The V gene's germline CDR1 is SGHDT and CDR2 YYEEEE. Trimming left V 4 bases short and J 0 bases short, with 11 bases between. The CDR3 consists of 14 residues. The CDR3 DNA follows: TGTGCCAGCAGCCCCGAGGGAGCCTCCTACGAGCAGTACTTC. Its protein is CASSPEGASYEQYF.

The chain couples TRBV6-5 to TRBJ2-1, with 10 bases aligning to TRBD1. This CDR3 is 16 amino acids long. Germline V gene lookup returns CDR1 MNHEY and CDR2 SVGAGI. The J segment lost 7 bases and the V segment lost 0 bases, leaving 6 bases of the junction unmatched. The CDR3 is CASSYSDRGLINEQFF. Written as DNA, the CDR3 is TGTGCCAGCAGTTACTCCGACAGGGGGCTCATTAATGAGCAGTTCTTC.

V usage is TRBV7-2 and J usage is TRBJ2-5; 7 bases map to TRBD2. V lost 1 base to trimming and J lost 0 bases; unmatched junction nucleotides: 5. CDR1 is SGHTA, CDR2 FQGNSA, per germline. This CDR3 region has 16 residues. The CDR3 loop is CASSLDPAGDQETQYF. CDR3 bases: TGTGCCAGCAGCTTAGATCCCGCGGGGGACCAAGAGACCCAGTACTTC.

This clone was counted a few times. The rearrangement joins TRBV14 to TRBJ1-3; perhaps TRBD1 as D (6 bases). CDR3 length equals 15 residues. Per the germline V gene, CDR1 is SGHDN and CDR2 is FVKESK. V lost 2 bases to trimming and J lost 5 bases, with 13 bases between them. Written as DNA, the CDR3 is TGTGCCAGCAGCCAAAGCGGCAGGGGACGAAACACCATATATTTT. Amino acids: CASSQSGRGRNTIYF. Using reference TRBV14 and TRBJ1-3 for the parts outside the CDR3, the full variable domain is EAGVTQFPSHSVIEKGQTVTLRCDPISGHDNLYWYRRVMGKEIKFLLHFVKESKQDESGMPNNRFLAERTGGTYSTLKVQPAELEDSGVYFCASSQSGRGRNTIYFGEGSWLTVV.

This chain uses TRBV28 with TRBJ1-2; 7 bases agree with TRBD1. The junction had 13 bases not matched to a gene; V was cut back by 1 base and J by 8 bases. This CDR3 spans 16 amino acids. Germline V lookup: CDR1 MDHEN, CDR2 SYDVKM. As DNA, the CDR3 is TGTGCCAGCAGTTTATATGGGACAGACCAGTCCCCAGGCTACACCTTC. Translation gives CASSLYGTDQSPGYTF.

CDR3 amino acids: CASSWTGPSYNEQFF. The CDR3 nucleotides are TGTGCCAGCAGTTGGACAGGGCCCTCCTACAATGAGCAGTTCTTC. The rearrangement joins TRBV6-1 to TRBJ2-1, with TRBD1 matching 8 bases. J gave up 0 bases and V 5 bases, and 3 bases lay outside the gene matches. From germline, CDR1 is MNHNS and CDR2 SASEGT. The CDR3 is 15 amino acids.

The chain has TRBV6-5 and TRBJ1-1; TRBD1 matches 7 bases. V lost 4 bases to trimming and J lost 3 bases; unmatched junction nucleotides: 2. The CDR3 has 13 amino acids. Germline loops: CDR1 MNHEY, CDR2 SVGAGI. This chain's CDR3 is CASSSDRDTEAFF. The CDR3 coding sequence is TGTGCCAGCAGTTCCGACAGGGACACTGAAGCTTTCTTT.

The chain carries TRBV27 and TRBJ2-7; 8 bases line up with TRBD1. The CDR3 consists of 16 residues. V shed 4 bases, J shed 2 bases, and the junction held 10 bases outside the gene matches. The germline gives CDR1 MNHEY, CDR2 SMNVEV (reference sequence). This CDR3 reads CASSSSLGRGPYEQYF. In DNA form, the CDR3 reads TGTGCCAGCAGTTCATCCCTGGGCAGGGGGCCCTACGAGCAGTACTTC.

Only a few counts were recorded for this clone. This rearrangement joins TRBV28 to TRBJ1-1; 9 positions agree with TRBD1. CDR3 length: 14 residues. Trimming removed 4 bases from V and 4 bases from J; junction bases left unmatched: 4. CDR1 is MDHEN and CDR2 is SYDVKM in the germline V gene. The CDR3 region has the DNA TGTGCCAGCAGTTCCCCGGGACAGGGCACTGAAGCTTTCTTT. The encoded protein is CASSSPGQGTEAFF.

The CDR3 bases are TGCGCCAGCAGCCTATCTCCGGGGGGTGGGGGCTATGGCTACACCTTC. Amino acids: CASSLSPGGGGYGYTF. V and J are TRBV4-1 and TRBJ1-2, with TRBD1 as a possible D gene (5 bases). V lost 4 bases and J lost 4, with 19 bases in between. Per germline, CDR1 MGHRA and CDR2 YSYEKL. The CDR3 extends over 16 amino acids.

About this clone itself: One junction end disagrees with the germline gene, perhaps due to a read error. The sample has other DNA sequences that encode this CDR3 too. The rearrangement joins TRBV25-1 to TRBJ2-3; TRBD1 agrees at 8 bases. Germline loops: CDR1 MGHDK, CDR2 SYGVNS. The CDR3 contains 17 residues. CDR3 sequence: CASSDRQNGTGTDTQYF. The DNA of the CDR3 is TGCGCCAGCAGTGACCGACAAAACGGGACAGGTACAGATACGCAGTATTTT.

The V call is TRBV6-6, the J call TRBJ2-1, with TRBD2 matching 7 bases. CDR3 length equals 16 residues. J gave up 1 base and V 6 bases, and 9 bases lay outside the gene matches. CDR1 and CDR2 from the germline V gene are MNHNY and SVGAGI (reference sequence). The CDR3 is CASSLEGGGSYNEQFF. The CDR3 DNA sequence: TGTGCCAGCAGCCTGGAGGGCGGGGGATCCTACAATGAGCAGTTCTTC.

This clone was detected only once. The J gene is TRBJ2-1, the V gene TRBV4-1; 7 bases map to TRBD2. V dropped 2 bases and J dropped 3; count of bases not matched to a gene: 7. Germline-derived CDR1 and CDR2 are MGHRA and YSYEKL. This CDR3 is 16 amino acids long. The CDR3 DNA sequence: TGCGCCAGCAGCCAAAGAAGCGGGGCCCTCTACAATGAGCAGTTCTTC. The encoded protein is CASSQRSGALYNEQFF.

The sample holds a few counts of this clone. The V and J genes are TRBV5-1 and TRBJ2-5, with 10 bases aligning to TRBD2. The CDR3 consists of 15 residues. CDR1 is SGHRS and CDR2 is YFSETQ in the germline V gene. Trimming at V came to 0 bases and at J to 5 bases, leaving 4 bases not matched to a gene. CDR3 sequence: CASSLERGGSETQYF. The CDR3 DNA reads TGCGCCAGCAGCTTGGAGCGGGGGGGCTCGGAGACCCAGTACTTC.

Worth noting for this clone: At the DNA level, this CDR3 is encoded by other sequences in the same sample as well. This chain uses TRBV13 with TRBJ1-6; 9 bases map to TRBD1. V trimming: 5 bases; J trimming: 0 bases; junction bases outside the gene matches: 14. This CDR3 region has 20 residues. CDR1 is PRHDT, CDR2 FYEKMQ, per germline (reference sequence). In DNA form, the CDR3 reads TGTGCCAGCAGCGGGGGGGACAGGGTTTCCGAGAGCTCCTATAATTCACCCCTCCACTTT. Amino acid sequence: CASSGGDRVSESSYNSPLHF. The whole variable domain, filled in from reference TRBV13 and TRBJ1-6, reads AAGVIQSPRHLIKEKRETATLKCYPIPRHDTVYWYQQGPGQDPQFLISFYEKMQSDKGSIPDRFSAQQFSDYHSELNMSSLELGDSALYFCASSGGDRVSESSYNSPLHFGNGTRLTVT.